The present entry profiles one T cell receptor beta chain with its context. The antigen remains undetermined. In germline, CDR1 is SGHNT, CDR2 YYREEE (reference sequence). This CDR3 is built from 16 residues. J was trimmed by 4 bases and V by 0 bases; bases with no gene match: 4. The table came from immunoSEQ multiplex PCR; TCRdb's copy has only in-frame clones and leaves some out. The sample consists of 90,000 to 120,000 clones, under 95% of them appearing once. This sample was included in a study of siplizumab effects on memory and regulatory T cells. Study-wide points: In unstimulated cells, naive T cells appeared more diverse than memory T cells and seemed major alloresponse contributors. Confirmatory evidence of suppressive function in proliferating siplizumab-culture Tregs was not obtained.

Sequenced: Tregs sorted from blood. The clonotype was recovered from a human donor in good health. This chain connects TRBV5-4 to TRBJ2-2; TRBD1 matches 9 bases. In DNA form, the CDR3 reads TGTGCCAGCAGCTTGGTACAGGGGGCTCGCACCGGGGAGCTGTTTTTT. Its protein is CASSLVQGARTGELFF.